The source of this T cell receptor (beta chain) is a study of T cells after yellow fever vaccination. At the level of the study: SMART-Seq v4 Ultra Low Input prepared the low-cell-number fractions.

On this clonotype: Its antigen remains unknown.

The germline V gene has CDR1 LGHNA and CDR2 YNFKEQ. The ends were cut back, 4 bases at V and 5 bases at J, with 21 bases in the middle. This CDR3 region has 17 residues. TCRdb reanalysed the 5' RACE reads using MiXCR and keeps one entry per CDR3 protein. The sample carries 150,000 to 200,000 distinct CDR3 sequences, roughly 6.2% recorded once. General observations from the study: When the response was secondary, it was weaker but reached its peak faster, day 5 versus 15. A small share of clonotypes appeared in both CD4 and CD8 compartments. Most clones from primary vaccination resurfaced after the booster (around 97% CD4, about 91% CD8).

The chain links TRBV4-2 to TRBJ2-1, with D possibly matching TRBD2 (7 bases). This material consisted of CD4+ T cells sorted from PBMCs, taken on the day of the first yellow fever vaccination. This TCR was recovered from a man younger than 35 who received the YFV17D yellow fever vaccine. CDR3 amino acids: CASSPRGAGRTNNEQFF. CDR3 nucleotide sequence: TGTGCCAGCAGCCCACGGGGGGCGGGGAGGACAAACAATGAGCAGTTCTTC.